A single TCR beta chain is shown here with its context. Researchers ran the PCR with 60 Vbeta and 13 Jbeta primers. This table comes from immunoSEQ multiplex PCR, and its TCRdb copy is limited to in-frame clones, with some not included. The data show tens of thousands of clones, 67% seen once. These data come from a study of cytomegalovirus exposure and HLA in healthy donors. The CDR3 runs 16 residues. J gave up 2 bases and V 5 bases, and 6 bases lay outside the gene matches. CDR1 and CDR2 (germline): SGHAT, FQNNGV. Source material: PBMCs. The TCR originated in a woman aged 45-65 years in good health and CMV-seropositive. The rearrangement joins TRBV11-2 to TRBJ2-6, with 7 nucleotides matching TRBD1. In nucleotides, the CDR3 is TGTGCCAGCAGCCTTACACAGGGGCCTGGGGCCAACGTCCTGACTTTC. It specifies CASSLTQGPGANVLTF.